These 2 T cell receptor beta chains originate from one sample sequenced in a study of control samples from healthy donors and cancer patients. The repertoire was sequenced with immunoSEQ multiplex PCR; TCRdb's copy has only in-frame clones and lacks some. Among approximately 50,000 clones, around 95% were seen once, and the ten largest hold approximately 2.3%. The specimen was blood. The receptors here all came from a man aged 25-40 years in good health.

The rearrangement uses TRBV9 and TRBJ1-1; a weak D match, TRBD1 (5 bases). There are 14 residues in the CDR3. In germline, CDR1 is SGDLS, CDR2 YYNGEE. Trimming cost V 5 bases and J 0 bases, with 11 bases left between them. CDR3 amino acids: CASSRGQMNTEAFF. CDR3 sequence (DNA): TGTGCCAGCAGTAGGGGCCAGATGAACACTGAAGCTTTCTTT.

V is TRBV6-5 and J is TRBJ2-3; TRBD1 agrees at 8 bases. The CDR3 is made up of 13 amino acids. The trim removed 10 bases at V and 3 bases at J, leaving 6 bases unmatched. Germline values: CDR1 MNHEY, CDR2 SVGAGI. The CDR3 reads CATGTGVTDTQYF. In DNA form, the CDR3 reads TGTGCCACAGGGACAGGAGTGACAGATACGCAGTATTTT.